This T cell receptor (beta chain) was sequenced in a study of regulatory T cells in long-lasting Graves disease. Combining iRepertoire HTBI primers with Arm-PCR of CDR3 regions, the authors built TCR beta libraries. TCRdb reprocessed the multiplex PCR reads via MiXCR and lists one record per CDR3 protein. The sample has 200,000 to 300,000 distinct CDR3 sequences; 20% are singletons. The length of the CDR3 is 16 residues. CDR1 and CDR2 from the germline V gene are LNHNV and YYDKDF (reference sequence). Trimming pared 1 base from V and 5 bases from J, leaving 17 bases between. Time point specified: newly diagnosed GD, antithyroid drugs for less than 3 months. RNA from PBMCs was the source of the TCR library. Ten or more counts support this clonotype. Its antigen is still unknown. General study results and limits: Examination was confined to peripheral blood, excluding thyroid tissue.

Source: peripheral blood mononuclear cells (PBMCs), taken at new diagnosis, from a patient treated with antithyroid drugs. The receptor comes from a female donor with Graves disease. The chain has TRBV15 and TRBJ2-5; a possible D gene is TRBD2 (6 bases). CDR3 sequence: CATSRGGTNGSETQYF. CDR3 bases: TGTGCCACCAGCAGAGGAGGCACTAACGGGAGTGAGACCCAGTACTTC.